The subject of this entry is one T cell receptor (beta chain). Its antigen is still unknown. This CDR3 has 13 residues. Germline V lookup: CDR1 SGDLS, CDR2 YYNGEE. V was shortened by 4 bases and J by 3 bases, with 11 bases between the two germline ends. CD4+ T cells from unexposed donors were obtained before the COVID-19 pandemic (2011-2018). Cryopreserved PBMCs were CD4-enriched, then split into naive and memory cells. Uncultured naive and memory CD4+ T cells supplied DNA for deep TCR-beta sequencing. Only in-frame clones appear in the TCRdb table, and some are missing; sequencing was by immunoSEQ multiplex PCR. Of tens of thousands of clones in the sample, roughly 93% are singletons; the top ten hold approximately 0.21%. This entry belongs to a study of CD4 T cells in relation to SARS-CoV-2 and coronaviruses. Overall study findings and caveats: Roughly 65% of donors had memory CD4+ clonotypes crossrecognizing SARS-CoV-2 and common cold coronavirus spike.

The chain employs TRBV9 and TRBJ2-7; D not resolved. Sequencing was done on a sample of naive CD4+ T cells from PBMCs. Documented subset: naive CD4+ T cells isolated by negative enrichment. The sequence came from a human donor in good health. In DNA, the CDR3 is TGTGCCAGCAGCTCAACCGACCGCTACGAGCAGTACTTC. It specifies CASSSTDRYEQYF.